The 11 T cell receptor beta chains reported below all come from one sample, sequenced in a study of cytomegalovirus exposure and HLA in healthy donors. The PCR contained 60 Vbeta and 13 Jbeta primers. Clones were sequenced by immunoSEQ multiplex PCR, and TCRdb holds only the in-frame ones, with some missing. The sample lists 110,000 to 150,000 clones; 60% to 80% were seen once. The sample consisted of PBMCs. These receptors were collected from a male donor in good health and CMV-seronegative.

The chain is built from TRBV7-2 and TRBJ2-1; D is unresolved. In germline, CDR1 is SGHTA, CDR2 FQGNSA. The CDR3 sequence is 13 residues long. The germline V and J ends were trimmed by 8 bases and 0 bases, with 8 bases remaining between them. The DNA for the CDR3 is TGTGCCAGCTCTCAGGACTCCTACAATGAGCAGTTCTTC. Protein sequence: CASSQDSYNEQFF.

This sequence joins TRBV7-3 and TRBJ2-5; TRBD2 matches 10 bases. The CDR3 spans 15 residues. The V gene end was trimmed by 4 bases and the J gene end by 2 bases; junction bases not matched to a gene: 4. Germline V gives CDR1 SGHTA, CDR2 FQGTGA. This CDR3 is CASSYGLADQETQYF. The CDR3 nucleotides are TGTGCCAGCAGCTACGGACTAGCGGATCAAGAGACCCAGTACTTC.

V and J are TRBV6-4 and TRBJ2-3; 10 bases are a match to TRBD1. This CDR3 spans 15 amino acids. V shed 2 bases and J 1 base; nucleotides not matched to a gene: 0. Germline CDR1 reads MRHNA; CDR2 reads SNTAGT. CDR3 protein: CASSDGTGGTDTQYF. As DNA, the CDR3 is TGTGCCAGCAGTGACGGGACAGGGGGCACAGATACGCAGTATTTT.

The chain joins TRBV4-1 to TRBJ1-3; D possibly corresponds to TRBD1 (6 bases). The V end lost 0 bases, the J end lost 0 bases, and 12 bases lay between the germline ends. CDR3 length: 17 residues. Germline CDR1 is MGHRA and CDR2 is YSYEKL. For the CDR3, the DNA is TGCGCCAGCAGCCAAGAAAGGGGGGGGAGCTCTGGAAACACCATATATTTT. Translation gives CASSQERGGSSGNTIYF.

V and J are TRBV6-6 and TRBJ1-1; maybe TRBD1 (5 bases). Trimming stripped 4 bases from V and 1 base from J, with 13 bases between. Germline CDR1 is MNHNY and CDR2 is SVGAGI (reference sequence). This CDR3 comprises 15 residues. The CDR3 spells CASSSPPGPNTEAFF. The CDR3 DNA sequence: TGTGCCAGCAGTTCCCCGCCAGGGCCGAACACTGAAGCTTTCTTT.

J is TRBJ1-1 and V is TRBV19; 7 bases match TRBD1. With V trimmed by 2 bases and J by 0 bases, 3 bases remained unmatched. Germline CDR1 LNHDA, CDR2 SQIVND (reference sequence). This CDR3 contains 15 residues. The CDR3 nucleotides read TGTGCCAGTAGTATACAGGGGGGACTGAACACTGAAGCTTTCTTT. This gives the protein CASSIQGGLNTEAFF.

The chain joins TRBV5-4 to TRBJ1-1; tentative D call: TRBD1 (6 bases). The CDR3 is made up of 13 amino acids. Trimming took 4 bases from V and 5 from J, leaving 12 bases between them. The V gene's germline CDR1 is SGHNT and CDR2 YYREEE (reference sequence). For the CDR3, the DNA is TGTGCCAGCAGCCACAGGGATAGAACTGAAGCTTTCTTT. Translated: CASSHRDRTEAFF.

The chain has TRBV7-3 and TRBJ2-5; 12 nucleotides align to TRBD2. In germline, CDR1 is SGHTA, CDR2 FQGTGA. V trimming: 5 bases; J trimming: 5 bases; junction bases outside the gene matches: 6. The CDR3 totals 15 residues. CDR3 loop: CASSTAGTSGETQYF. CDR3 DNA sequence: TGTGCCAGCAGCACAGCCGGGACTAGCGGGGAGACCCAGTACTTC.

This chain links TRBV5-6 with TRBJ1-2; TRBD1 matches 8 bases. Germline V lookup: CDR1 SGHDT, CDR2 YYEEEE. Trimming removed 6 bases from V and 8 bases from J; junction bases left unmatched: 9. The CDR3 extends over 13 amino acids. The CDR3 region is CASIGQGTQGYTF. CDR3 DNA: TGTGCCAGCATCGGACAGGGAACCCAGGGCTACACCTTC.

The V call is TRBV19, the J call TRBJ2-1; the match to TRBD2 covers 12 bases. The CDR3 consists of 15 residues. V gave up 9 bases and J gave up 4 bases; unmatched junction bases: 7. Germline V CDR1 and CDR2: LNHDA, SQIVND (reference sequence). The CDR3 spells CASSRTSGTYNEQFF. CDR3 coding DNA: TGTGCCAGCTCCCGGACTAGCGGGACTTACAATGAGCAGTTCTTC.

The chain's CDR3 is CASSAGTRPQETQYF. DNA for the CDR3: TGTGCCAGCAGCGCCGGGACTAGACCCCAAGAGACCCAGTACTTC. The rearrangement uses TRBV2 and TRBJ2-5; 8 bases match TRBD2. Germline values: CDR1 SNHLY, CDR2 FYNNEI. This CDR3 has 15 amino acids. V lost 6 bases, J lost 1 base, and 7 bases stayed unmatched.